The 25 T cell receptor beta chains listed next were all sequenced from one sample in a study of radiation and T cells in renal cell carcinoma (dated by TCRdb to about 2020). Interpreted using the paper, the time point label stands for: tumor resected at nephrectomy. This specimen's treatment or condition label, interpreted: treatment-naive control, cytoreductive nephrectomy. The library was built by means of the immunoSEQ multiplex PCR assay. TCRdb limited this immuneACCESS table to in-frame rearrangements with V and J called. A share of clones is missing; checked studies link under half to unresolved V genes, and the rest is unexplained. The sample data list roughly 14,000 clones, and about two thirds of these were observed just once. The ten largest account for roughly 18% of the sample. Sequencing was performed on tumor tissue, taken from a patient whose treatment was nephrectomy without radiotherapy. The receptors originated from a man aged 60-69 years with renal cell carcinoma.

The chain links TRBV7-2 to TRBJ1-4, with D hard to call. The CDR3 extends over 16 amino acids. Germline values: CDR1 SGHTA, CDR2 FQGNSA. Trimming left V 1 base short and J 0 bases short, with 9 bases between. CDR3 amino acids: CASSLVRAPTNEKLFF. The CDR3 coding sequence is TGTGCCAGCAGCTTAGTAAGGGCGCCAACTAATGAAAAACTGTTTTTT.

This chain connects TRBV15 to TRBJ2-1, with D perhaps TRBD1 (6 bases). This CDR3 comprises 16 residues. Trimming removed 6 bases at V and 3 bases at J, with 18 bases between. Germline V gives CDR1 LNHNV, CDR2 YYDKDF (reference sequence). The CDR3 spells CATRDSVTGDYNEQFF. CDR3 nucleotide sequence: TGTGCCACCAGGGACAGCGTCACCGGGGACTACAATGAGCAGTTCTTC.

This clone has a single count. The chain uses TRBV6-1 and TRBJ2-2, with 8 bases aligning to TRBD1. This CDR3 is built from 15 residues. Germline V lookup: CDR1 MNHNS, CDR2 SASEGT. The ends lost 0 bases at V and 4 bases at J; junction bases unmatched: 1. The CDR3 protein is CASSEATGGTGELFF. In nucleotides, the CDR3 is TGTGCCAGCAGTGAAGCTACAGGGGGCACCGGGGAGCTGTTTTTT.

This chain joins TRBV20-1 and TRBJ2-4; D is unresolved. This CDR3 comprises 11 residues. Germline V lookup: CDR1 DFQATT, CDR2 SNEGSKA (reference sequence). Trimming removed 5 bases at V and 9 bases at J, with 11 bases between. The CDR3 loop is CSAPGLGIQYF. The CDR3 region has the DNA TGCAGTGCTCCCGGGTTAGGCATTCAGTACTTC.

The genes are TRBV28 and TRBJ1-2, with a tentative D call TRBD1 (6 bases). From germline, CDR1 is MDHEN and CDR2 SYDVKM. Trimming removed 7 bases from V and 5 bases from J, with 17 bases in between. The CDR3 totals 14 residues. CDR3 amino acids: CASTQTGRVYGYTF. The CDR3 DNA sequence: TGTGCCAGCACCCAGACAGGCCGTGTATATGGCTACACCTTC.

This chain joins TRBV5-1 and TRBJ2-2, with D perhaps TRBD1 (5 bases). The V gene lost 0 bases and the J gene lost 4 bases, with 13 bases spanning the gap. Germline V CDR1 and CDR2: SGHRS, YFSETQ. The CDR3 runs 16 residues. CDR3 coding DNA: TGCGCCAGCAGCTTGGCGGCAGGGCCTAGCACCGGGGAGCTGTTTTTT. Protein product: CASSLAAGPSTGELFF. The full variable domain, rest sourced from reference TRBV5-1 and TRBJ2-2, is KAGVTQTPRYLIKTRGQQVTLSCSPISGHRSVSWYQQTPGQGLQFLFEYFSETQRNKGNFPGRFSGRQFSNSRSEMNVSTLELGDSALYLCASSLAAGPSTGELFFGEGSRLTVL.

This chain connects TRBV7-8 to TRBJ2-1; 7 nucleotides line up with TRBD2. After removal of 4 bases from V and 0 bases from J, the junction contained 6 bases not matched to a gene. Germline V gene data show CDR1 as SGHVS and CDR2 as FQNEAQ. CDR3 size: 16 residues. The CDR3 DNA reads TGTGCCAGCAGCTCAGATGGCGGGAGCTCCTACAATGAGCAGTTCTTC. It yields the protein CASSSDGGSSYNEQFF. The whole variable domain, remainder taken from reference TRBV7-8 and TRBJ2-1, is GAGVSQSPRYKVAKRGQDVALRCDPISGHVSLFWYQQALGQGPEFLTYFQNEAQLDKSGLPSDRFFAERPEGSVSTLKIQRTQQEDSAVYLCASSSDGGSSYNEQFFGPGTRLTVL.

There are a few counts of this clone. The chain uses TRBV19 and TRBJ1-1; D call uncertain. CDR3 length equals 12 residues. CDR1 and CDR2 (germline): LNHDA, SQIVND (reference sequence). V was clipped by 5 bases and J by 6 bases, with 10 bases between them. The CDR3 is CASSFSGAEAFF. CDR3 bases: TGTGCCAGTAGTTTCTCGGGCGCTGAAGCTTTCTTT. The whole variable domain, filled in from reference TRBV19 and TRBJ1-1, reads DGGITQSPKYLFRKEGQNVTLSCEQNLNHDAMYWYRQDPGQGLRLIYYSQIVNDFQKGDIAEGYSVSREKKESFPLTVTSAQKNPTAFYLCASSFSGAEAFFGQGTRLTVV.

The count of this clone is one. The CDR3 DNA reads TGTGCCAGCTCAACAGGGGGCCAGGGCGAGCAGTACTTC. This encodes CASSTGGQGEQYF. The chain combines TRBV18 with TRBJ2-7; 9 nucleotides agree with TRBD1. Trimming removed 5 bases from V and 6 bases from J; junction bases left unmatched: 5. Germline CDR1 is KGHSH and CDR2 is LQKENI. The CDR3 is 13 amino acids.

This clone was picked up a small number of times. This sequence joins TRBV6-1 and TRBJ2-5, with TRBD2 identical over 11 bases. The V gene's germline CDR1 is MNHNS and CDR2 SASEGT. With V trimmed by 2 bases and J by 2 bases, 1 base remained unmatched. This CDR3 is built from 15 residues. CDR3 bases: TGTGCCAGCAGTGAATTAGCGGGGGGGCAAGAGACCCAGTACTTC. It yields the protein CASSELAGGQETQYF.

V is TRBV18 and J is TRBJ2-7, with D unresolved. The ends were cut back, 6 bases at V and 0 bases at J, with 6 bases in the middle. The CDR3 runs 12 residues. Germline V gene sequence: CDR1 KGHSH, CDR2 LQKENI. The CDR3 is CASSQISYEQYF. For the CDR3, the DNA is TGTGCCAGCTCCCAAATCTCCTACGAGCAGTACTTC.

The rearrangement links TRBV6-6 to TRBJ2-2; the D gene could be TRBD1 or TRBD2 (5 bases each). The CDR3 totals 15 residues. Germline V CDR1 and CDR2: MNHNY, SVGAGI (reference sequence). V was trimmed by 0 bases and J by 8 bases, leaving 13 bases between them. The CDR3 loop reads CASSYSRGLGGELFF. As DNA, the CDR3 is TGTGCCAGCAGTTACTCGAGGGGCCTCGGGGGGGAGCTGTTTTTT.

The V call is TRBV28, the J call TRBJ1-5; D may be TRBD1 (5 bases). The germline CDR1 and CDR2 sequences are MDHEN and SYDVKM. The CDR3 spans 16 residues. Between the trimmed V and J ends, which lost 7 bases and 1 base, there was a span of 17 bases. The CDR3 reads CASNGGRGGSNQPQHF. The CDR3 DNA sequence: TGTGCCAGCAACGGGGGACGAGGAGGAAGCAATCAGCCCCAGCATTTT.

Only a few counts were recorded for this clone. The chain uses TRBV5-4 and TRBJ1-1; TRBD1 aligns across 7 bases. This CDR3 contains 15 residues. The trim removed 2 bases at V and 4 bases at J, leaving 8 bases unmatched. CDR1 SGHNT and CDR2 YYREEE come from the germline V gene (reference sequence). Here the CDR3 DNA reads TGTGCCAGCAGCTTCCCCGGGACAGAATTCACTGAAGCTTTCTTT. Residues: CASSFPGTEFTEAFF.

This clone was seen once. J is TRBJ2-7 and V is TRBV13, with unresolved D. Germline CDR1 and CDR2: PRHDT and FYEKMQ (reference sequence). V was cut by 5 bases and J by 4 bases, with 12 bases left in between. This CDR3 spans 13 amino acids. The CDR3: CASSARLAYEQYF. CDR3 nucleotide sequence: TGTGCCAGCAGCGCTCGACTGGCGTACGAGCAGTACTTC.

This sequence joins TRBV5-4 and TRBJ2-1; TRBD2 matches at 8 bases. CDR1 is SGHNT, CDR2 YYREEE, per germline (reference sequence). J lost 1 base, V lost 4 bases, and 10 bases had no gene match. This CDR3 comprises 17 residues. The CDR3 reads CASSPDVRGASYNEQFF. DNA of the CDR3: TGTGCCAGCAGCCCGGATGTGCGGGGGGCGTCCTACAATGAGCAGTTCTTC.

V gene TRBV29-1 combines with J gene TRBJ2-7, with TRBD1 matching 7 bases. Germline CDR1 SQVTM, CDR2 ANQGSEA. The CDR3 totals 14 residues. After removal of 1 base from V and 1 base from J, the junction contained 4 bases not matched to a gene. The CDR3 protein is CSVEGVDRSYEQYF. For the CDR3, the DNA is TGCAGCGTTGAAGGGGTGGACAGGTCCTACGAGCAGTACTTC.

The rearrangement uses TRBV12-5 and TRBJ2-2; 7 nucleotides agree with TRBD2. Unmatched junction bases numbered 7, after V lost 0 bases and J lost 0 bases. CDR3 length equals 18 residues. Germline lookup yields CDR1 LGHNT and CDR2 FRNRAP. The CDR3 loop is CASGLVLGTTTNTGELFF. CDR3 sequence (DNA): TGTGCTAGTGGTTTGGTACTCGGGACTACCACGAACACCGGGGAGCTGTTTTTT.

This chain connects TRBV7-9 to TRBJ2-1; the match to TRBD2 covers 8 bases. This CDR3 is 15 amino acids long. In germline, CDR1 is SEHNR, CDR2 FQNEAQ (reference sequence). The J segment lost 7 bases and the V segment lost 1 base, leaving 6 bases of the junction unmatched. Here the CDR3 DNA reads TGTGCCAGCAGCTTAGGTTCGGGAGGGGTAAATGAGCAGTTCTTC. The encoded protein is CASSLGSGGVNEQFF.

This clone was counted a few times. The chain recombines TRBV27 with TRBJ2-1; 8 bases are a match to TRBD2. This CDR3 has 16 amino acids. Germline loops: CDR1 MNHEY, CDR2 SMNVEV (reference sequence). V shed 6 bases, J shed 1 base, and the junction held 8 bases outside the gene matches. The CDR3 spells CASSSLQRGSYNEQFF. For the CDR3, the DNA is TGTGCCAGCAGCAGCCTTCAGCGGGGGTCCTACAATGAGCAGTTCTTC.

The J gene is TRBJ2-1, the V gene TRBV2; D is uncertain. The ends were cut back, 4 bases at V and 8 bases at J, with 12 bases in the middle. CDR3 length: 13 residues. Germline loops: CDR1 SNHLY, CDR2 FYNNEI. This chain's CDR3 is CASSVVENDEQFF. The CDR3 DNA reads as TGTGCCAGCAGTGTGGTGGAGAACGATGAGCAGTTCTTC.

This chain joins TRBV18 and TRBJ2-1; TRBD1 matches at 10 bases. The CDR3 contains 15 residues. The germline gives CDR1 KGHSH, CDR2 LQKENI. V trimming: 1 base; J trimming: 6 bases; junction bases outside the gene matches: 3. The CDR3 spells CASSPLRTGGNEQFF. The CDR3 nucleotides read TGTGCCAGCTCACCACTTAGGACAGGGGGCAATGAGCAGTTCTTC. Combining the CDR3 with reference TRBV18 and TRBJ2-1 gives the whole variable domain NAGVMQNPRHLVRRRGQEARLRCSPMKGHSHVYWYRQLPEEGLKFMVYLQKENIIDESGMPKERFSAEFPKEGPSILRIQQVVRGDSAAYFCASSPLRTGGNEQFFGPGTRLTVL.

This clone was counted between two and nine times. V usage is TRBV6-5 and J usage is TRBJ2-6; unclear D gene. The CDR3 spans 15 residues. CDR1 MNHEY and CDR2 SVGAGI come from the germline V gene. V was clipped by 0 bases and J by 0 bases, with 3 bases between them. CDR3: CASSYSNSGANVLTF. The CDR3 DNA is TGTGCCAGCAGTTACTCCAACTCTGGGGCCAACGTCCTGACTTTC.

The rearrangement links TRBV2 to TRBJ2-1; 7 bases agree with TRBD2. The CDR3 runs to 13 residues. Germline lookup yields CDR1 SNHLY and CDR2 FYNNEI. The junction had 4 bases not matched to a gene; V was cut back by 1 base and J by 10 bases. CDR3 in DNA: TGTGCCAGCAGTGAAGGGACTAGTATCGAGCAGTTCTTC. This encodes CASSEGTSIEQFF.

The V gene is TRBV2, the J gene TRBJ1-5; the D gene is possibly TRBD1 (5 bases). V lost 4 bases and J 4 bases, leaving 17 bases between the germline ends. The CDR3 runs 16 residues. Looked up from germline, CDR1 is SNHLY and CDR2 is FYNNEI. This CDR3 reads CASSAGPNLANQPQHF. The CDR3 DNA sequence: TGTGCCAGCAGTGCAGGGCCCAATCTGGCTAATCAGCCCCAGCATTTT.